The TCR beta chain under discussion was sequenced for a study of T cells after yellow fever vaccination (dated by TCRdb to between 2018 and 2020). Broadly, across the study: The SMART-Seq v4 Ultra Low Input RNA kit was used to prepare libraries from fractions with low cell numbers. Bulk TCR alpha and beta repertoires were sequenced longitudinally to track T-cell clones before and after primary and booster YFV17D yellow fever vaccination. The cohort comprised two healthy male donors, one aged 18 to 30 and one aged 30 to 40 years. Blood was collected at multiple timepoints before and after primary and secondary immunization, and bulk PBMC replicates and cell subsets were isolated. Points the paper makes about the study in general: Only a couple of donors were included in the study, so the extent to which the findings can be generalized is limited. FACS-sorted repertoires could contain abundant contaminating clonotypes from the bulk population, so computational filtering was required. After the booster, most of the clones that had expanded following primary vaccination were detected again (around 97% of CD4 and 80% to 90% of CD8), which suggests that memory was broadly maintained. A small fraction of clonotypes showed up in both the CD4 and CD8 compartments, probably as a result of convergent recombination. Compared with the primary T-cell response, the secondary T-cell response was faster but weaker, reaching its peak on day 5 rather than on day 15.

TCR cDNA was made using 5'RACE template switching, a step that added a universal primer site and unique molecular identifiers. cDNA synthesis was primed from both the TCR alpha and TCR beta constant segments. Libraries were amplified in two PCR steps, with sample barcodes and sequencing adapters added in the second step. Sequencing of libraries was done on Illumina HiSeq 2500 (2x100 bp) or NovaSeq (2x150 bp). The study's processing was this. Demultiplexing of reads and collapsing into UMI consensus sequences were performed with MIGEC, and V(D)J alignment was carried out with MiXCR. Using edgeR on replicate PBMC samples, clonotypes were called vaccine-responding if FDR was below 0.01 and the log2 fold change was above 5 up to day 15. CD4 or CD8 identity was assigned to each bulk clonotype according to whether the clonotype was present at higher abundance in the sequenced CD4 repertoire or the sequenced CD8 repertoire. The public reads were reprocessed in TCRdb via fastp at Q25 and MiXCR, keeping in-frame beta chains. Entries are consolidated by CDR3 protein sequence, retaining the most common genes and DNA. Clone size and V and J calls follow TCRdb, not the original study. The sample table shows 450,000 to 600,000 distinct CDR3 sequences, and around an eighth are seen once. The top ten constitute 11% to 15% of the sample.

Read against the paper, the sample's treatment or condition label means: live attenuated yellow fever vaccine strain. At each blood-draw timepoint, two biological replicates of bulk PBMCs were collected. A standard Ficoll-Paque protocol was used to isolate PBMCs from peripheral blood. TriZol was used to extract RNA from bulk PBMCs, from CD4 and CD8 fractions, and from dextramer-positive and dextramer-negative fractions. Taken from cysteine to phenylalanine, the CDR3 has 14 residues. Only the CDR3 portion is preserved as DNA: 42 bases, with reading frame beginning at the first base. The junction carries 11 bases between V and J, which are trimmed by 4 bases and 4 bases respectively. The germline V gene encodes CDR1 SGHRS and CDR2 YFSETQ. This clonotype was counted many times. Which antigen it targets is not known. No base quality values were provided; no much bigger clone lies one nucleotide off.

The clonotype comes from a young man who received the YFV17D yellow fever vaccine. The sequences come from PBMCs, collected on the day of the yellow fever booster vaccination. The chain uses TRBV5-1 and TRBJ1-4, with TRBD1 perhaps the D gene, on 6 matching bases. CDR3 protein: CASSPGGLNEKLFF. At the DNA level, the sequence is TGCGCCAGCAGCCCGGGGGGCCTTAATGAAAAACTGTTTTTT.